These 25 T cell receptor beta chains came from one sample sequenced in a study of blood T cell repertoires in COVID-19. TCRdb keeps only in-frame clones here, not all; method: immunoSEQ multiplex PCR. The sample lists tens of thousands of clones; about 82% were seen once. The sample comprised peripheral blood. These receptors were taken from a man aged 50-59 years with active COVID-19.

The sample holds one count of this clone. This chain links TRBV11-2 with TRBJ2-3; the match to TRBD2 covers 8 bases. Trimming at V came to 3 bases and at J to 2 bases, leaving 7 bases not matched to a gene. The CDR3 is made up of 16 amino acids. Germline V gene sequence: CDR1 SGHAT, CDR2 FQNNGV. The CDR3 DNA follows: TGTGCCAGCAGCTTTCCGACTAGCGCCTACACAGATACGCAGTATTTT. It yields the protein CASSFPTSAYTDTQYF.

The gene calls are TRBV18 and TRBJ2-7; TRBD1 matches 7 bases. This CDR3 is 17 amino acids long. With V trimmed by 3 bases and J by 6 bases, 17 bases remained unmatched. Germline CDR1 KGHSH, CDR2 LQKENI. The CDR3 DNA is TGTGCCAGCTCACCGCGTGACAGGGACCCCCTCGCGGCCGAGCAGTACTTC. Translation gives CASSPRDRDPLAAEQYF.

This chain connects TRBV6-2 or TRBV6-3 to TRBJ1-1; 8 bases are a match to TRBD1. The CDR3 spans 15 residues. Germline CDR1 reads MNHEY; CDR2 reads SVGEGT. J was trimmed by 2 bases and V by 4 bases; bases with no gene match: 6. The CDR3 reads CASSSWTGRNTEAFF. DNA for the CDR3: TGTGCCAGCAGTTCATGGACAGGGAGAAACACTGAAGCTTTCTTT.

This clone has a single count. This sample includes further DNA sequences coding for the same CDR3. The chain carries TRBV7-9 and TRBJ2-6, with a tentative D call TRBD1 (6 bases). The germline V and J ends were trimmed by 5 bases and 1 base, with 9 bases remaining between them. The CDR3 contains 15 residues. Germline loops: CDR1 SEHNR, CDR2 FQNEAQ (reference sequence). In DNA form, the CDR3 reads TGTGCCAGCAGCCTCACAGGGTCTGGGGCCAACGTCCTGACTTTC. It translates to CASSLTGSGANVLTF.

The chain links TRBV19 to TRBJ2-5, with TRBD2 matching over 8 bases. The length of the CDR3 is 15 residues. Germline V gene lookup returns CDR1 LNHDA and CDR2 SQIVND (reference sequence). J was trimmed by 5 bases and V by 0 bases; bases with no gene match: 5. CDR3 coding DNA: TGTGCCAGTAGTATAGATCGAGTAGCGGGGGAGACCCAGTACTTC. This translates into CASSIDRVAGETQYF.

This clone was recorded a few times. The chain couples TRBV6-6 to TRBJ1-1, with TRBD1 identical over 7 bases. This CDR3 has 14 residues. J lost 2 bases, V lost 5 bases, and 5 bases had no gene match. In germline, CDR1 is MNHNY, CDR2 SVGAGI (reference sequence). For the CDR3, the DNA is TGTGCCAGCAGTCGGACAGGACAAAACACTGAAGCTTTCTTT. This translates into CASSRTGQNTEAFF.

The chain links TRBV25-1 to TRBJ1-2, with D maybe TRBD1 (5 bases). Trimming shortened V by 2 bases and J by 5 bases, and 9 bases separated the two germline ends. Germline V gene lookup returns CDR1 MGHDK and CDR2 SYGVNS. The CDR3 is 13 residues long. CDR3 region: CASSERAGYGYTF. The CDR3 DNA is TGTGCCAGCAGTGAAAGGGCAGGGTATGGCTACACCTTC.

In its sample, this clone was seen a few times. J is TRBJ2-1 and V is TRBV3-1 (or the pseudogene TRBV3-2); no clear D gene. The V end was cut by 0 bases, the J end by 6 bases, with 18 bases between. Looked up from germline, CDR1 is LGHDT and CDR2 is YNNKEL (reference sequence). This CDR3 has 17 amino acids. The CDR3 DNA reads as TGTGCCAGCAGCCAAGATCCCTCGGCGTTCGGGTCCAATGAGCAGTTCTTC. Residues: CASSQDPSAFGSNEQFF.

This clone turned up a few times. CDR3 in amino acids: CASSLGGGYTF. DNA of the CDR3: TGTGCCAGCAGTTTAGGAGGTGGCTACACCTTC. This chain connects TRBV12-3 or TRBV12-4 to TRBJ1-2; D ambiguous. This CDR3 comprises 11 residues. Trimming cost V 1 base and J 7 bases, with 4 bases left between them.

Points on this clone: Germline is not matched at one junction end, which may reflect a read error. The rearrangement uses TRBV7-2 and TRBJ1-3; weak D call: TRBD1 (6 bases). The CDR3 is 14 amino acids. Germline values: CDR1 SGHTA, CDR2 FQGNSA. The chain's CDR3 is CASSLRGPRGPGHF. The CDR3 DNA follows: TGTGCCAGCAGCTTAAGGGGACCCAGGGGCCCGGGTCATTTT.

This clone was seen once. V usage is TRBV5-1 and J usage is TRBJ2-1; 8 nucleotides match TRBD2. Trimming cost V 4 bases and J 9 bases; bases outside gene matches: 15. The CDR3 runs to 16 residues. The V gene's germline CDR1 is SGHRS and CDR2 YFSETQ. CDR3 protein: CASSPGTRMGPGEQFF. As DNA, the CDR3 is TGCGCCAGCAGCCCTGGGACTAGAATGGGACCTGGTGAGCAGTTCTTC.

The chain uses TRBV2 and TRBJ2-1; 8 bases agree with TRBD1. J gave up 5 bases and V 11 bases, and 11 bases lay outside the gene matches. Germline CDR1 is SNHLY and CDR2 is FYNNEI. The CDR3 sequence is 14 residues long. This chain's CDR3 is CAEHSGGADNEQFF. In nucleotides, the CDR3 is TGTGCCGAACACTCAGGGGGCGCTGACAATGAGCAGTTCTTC.

This clone has just one count. The chain carries TRBV7-8 and TRBJ2-1, with 7 positions matching TRBD1. The V segment lost 3 bases and the J segment 4 bases; nucleotides outside the gene matches: 3. CDR1 is SGHVS and CDR2 is FQNEAQ in the germline V gene. The CDR3 covers 14 residues. The CDR3 nucleotides read TGTGCCAGCAGCTTTAGGGACAGATACAATGAGCAGTTCTTC. Protein product: CASSFRDRYNEQFF.

The genes are TRBV6-2 or TRBV6-3 and TRBJ2-5; TRBD2 aligns across 15 bases. The CDR3 runs to 16 residues. J lost 5 bases, V lost 6 bases, and 7 bases had no gene match. Germline values: CDR1 MNHEY, CDR2 SVGEGT. CDR3 nucleotide sequence: TGTGCCAGCAGCAGGACTAGCGGGGGGGCCTGGGAGACCCAGTACTTC. It translates to CASSRTSGGAWETQYF.

In its sample, this clone ranks as medium-sized (0.01 to 0.1%). This chain uses TRBV6-1 with TRBJ2-1, with TRBD2 matching over 10 bases. Per germline, CDR1 MNHNS and CDR2 SASEGT. The J segment lost 4 bases and the V segment lost 1 base, leaving 1 base of the junction unmatched. The CDR3 spans 15 residues. The CDR3 DNA reads TGTGCCAGCAGTGAAGAAGCGGGAGGGTACAATGAGCAGTTCTTC. Residues: CASSEEAGGYNEQFF.

V usage is TRBV28 and J usage is TRBJ2-2; possibly TRBD1 for D (5 bases). This CDR3 is 15 amino acids long. CDR1 is MDHEN and CDR2 is SYDVKM in the germline V gene. With 5 bases removed from V and 1 base from J, the gap between germline ends came to 11 bases. This CDR3 reads CASSPPTGNTGELFF. The DNA for the CDR3 is TGTGCCAGCAGTCCCCCTACAGGGAACACCGGGGAGCTGTTTTTT.

This chain links TRBV30 with TRBJ2-5, with TRBD1 matching over 8 bases. In germline, CDR1 is GTSNPN, CDR2 SVGIG (reference sequence). The CDR3 totals 15 residues. The ends lost 4 bases at V and 1 base at J; junction bases unmatched: 8. For the CDR3, the DNA is TGTGCCTGGACCCGCCCGGGACAGGCCCAAGAGACCCAGTACTTC. Translation gives CAWTRPGQAQETQYF.

The V call is TRBV7-9, the J call TRBJ2-5; 8 bases match TRBD1. Germline lookup yields CDR1 SEHNR and CDR2 FQNEAQ (reference sequence). The CDR3 spans 15 residues. V lost 5 bases, J lost 5 bases, and 10 bases stayed unmatched. As DNA, the CDR3 is TGTGCCAGCAGCCCCCGGGACAGGTCGGGGGAGACCCAGTACTTC. As protein: CASSPRDRSGETQYF.

This clone appeared a single time. This chain links TRBV28 with TRBJ2-1; D not resolved. This CDR3 comprises 16 residues. Germline V gives CDR1 MDHEN, CDR2 SYDVKM. Trimming took 6 bases from V and 8 from J, leaving 23 bases between them. The CDR3 DNA reads as TGTGCCAGCAGCACAAGTAGCATCCTTGTAGGATATGAGCAGTTCTTC. Translation: CASSTSSILVGYEQFF. Combining the CDR3 with reference TRBV28 and TRBJ2-1 gives the whole variable domain DVKVTQSSRYLVKRTGEKVFLECVQDMDHENMFWYRQDPGLGLRLIYFSYDVKMKEKGDIPEGYSVSREKKERFSLILESASTNQTSMYLCASSTSSILVGYEQFFGPGTRLTVL.

The chain has TRBV5-4 and TRBJ1-2, with 11 bases matching TRBD1. The germline V gene has CDR1 SGHNT and CDR2 YYREEE (reference sequence). Unmatched junction bases numbered 3, after V lost 4 bases and J lost 7 bases. The CDR3 extends over 13 amino acids. This CDR3 is CASSGGQGGGYTF. CDR3 bases: TGTGCCAGCAGCGGGGGACAGGGGGGTGGCTACACCTTC.

This chain joins TRBV23-1 and TRBJ2-7; TRBD1 matches 9 bases. TRBV23-1 is reported as an ORF; its role is uncertain. The CDR3 covers 15 residues. Germline trimming cut 4 bases from V and 9 bases from J; bases unmatched to any gene: 13. The CDR3 nucleotides read TGCGCCAGCAGTCCGGACAGGGGAGTTTTCAAGGGGCAGTACTTC. As protein: CASSPDRGVFKGQYF.

This clone came up once. The chain employs TRBV5-1 and TRBJ2-1, with 11 nucleotides matching TRBD2. This CDR3 is 15 amino acids long. V gave up 0 bases and J gave up 7 bases; unmatched junction bases: 3. Germline CDR1 and CDR2: SGHRS and YFSETQ. CDR3 region: CASSLVGTSGNEQFF. The CDR3, as DNA: TGCGCCAGCAGCTTGGTTGGGACTAGCGGAAATGAGCAGTTCTTC.

The CDR3 reads CASSIRSGWYEQYF. Here the CDR3 DNA reads TGTGCCAGTAGTATACGGTCGGGGTGGTACGAGCAGTACTTC. The chain uses TRBV19 and TRBJ2-7; maybe TRBD2 (5 bases). Germline-derived CDR1 and CDR2 are LNHDA and SQIVND (reference sequence). Trimming cost V 2 bases and J 4 bases, with 12 bases left between them. The CDR3 length is 14 residues.

This clone was counted between two and nine times. The chain is built from TRBV27 and TRBJ1-2, with D possibly matching TRBD1 (6 bases). Germline V CDR1 and CDR2: MNHEY, SMNVEV (reference sequence). Trimming cost V 5 bases and J 5 bases, with 18 bases left between them. There are 15 residues in the CDR3. The CDR3 region is CASSAGVIEGYGYTF. The CDR3 nucleotides read TGTGCCAGCAGTGCAGGGGTTATCGAGGGGTATGGCTACACCTTC.

The chain is built from TRBV2 and TRBJ1-1; possibly TRBD1 for D (5 bases). Germline CDR1 and CDR2: SNHLY and FYNNEI. The CDR3 has 14 residues. Trimming removed 6 bases from V and 4 bases from J, with 15 bases in between. Here the CDR3 DNA reads TGTGCCAGCAGGATCCAGGGTTATGGCACTGAAGCTTTCTTT. Its protein is CASRIQGYGTEAFF.